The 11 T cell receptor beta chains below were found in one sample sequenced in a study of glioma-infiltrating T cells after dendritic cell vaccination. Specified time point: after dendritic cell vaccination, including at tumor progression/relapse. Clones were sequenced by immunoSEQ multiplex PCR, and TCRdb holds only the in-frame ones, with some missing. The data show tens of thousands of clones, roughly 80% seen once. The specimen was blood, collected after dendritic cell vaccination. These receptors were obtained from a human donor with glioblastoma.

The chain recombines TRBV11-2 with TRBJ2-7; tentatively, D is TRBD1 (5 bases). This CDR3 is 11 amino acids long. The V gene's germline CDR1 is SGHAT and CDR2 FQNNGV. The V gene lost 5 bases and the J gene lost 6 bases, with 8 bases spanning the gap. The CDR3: CASSITGEQYF. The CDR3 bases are TGTGCCAGCAGCATAACAGGCGAGCAGTACTTC. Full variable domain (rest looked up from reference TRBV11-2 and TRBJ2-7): EAGVAQSPRYKIIEKRQSVAFWCNPISGHATLYWYQQILGQGPKLLIQFQNNGVVDDSQLPKDRFSAERLKGVDSTLKIQPAKLEDSAVYLCASSITGEQYFGPGTRLTVT.

The CDR3 reads CASSDGTLSTDTQYF. CDR3 coding DNA: TGCGCCAGCAGTGACGGGACATTGTCAACAGATACGCAGTATTTT. V usage is TRBV10-2 and J usage is TRBJ2-3, with D perhaps TRBD1 (6 bases). The CDR3 is 15 residues long. The V and J ends lost 3 bases and 3 bases respectively, with 13 bases between them. Germline V gene lookup returns CDR1 WSHSY and CDR2 SAAADI.

The CDR3 here is CASSLGTGTLRETQYF. CDR3 bases: TGTGCCAGCAGCTTAGGAACCGGGACTCTCCGAGAGACCCAGTACTTC. V gene TRBV7-8 combines with J gene TRBJ2-5; D is perhaps TRBD2 (6 bases). The V and J ends lost 1 base and 4 bases respectively, with 16 bases between them. The germline gives CDR1 SGHVS, CDR2 FQNEAQ. There are 16 residues in the CDR3.

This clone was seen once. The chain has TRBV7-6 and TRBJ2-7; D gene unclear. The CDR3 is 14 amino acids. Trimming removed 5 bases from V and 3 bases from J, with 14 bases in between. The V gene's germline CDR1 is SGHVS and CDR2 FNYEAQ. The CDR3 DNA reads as TGTGCCAGCAGCCCCACCAATCTCGGCTACGAGCAGTACTTC. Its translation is CASSPTNLGYEQYF.

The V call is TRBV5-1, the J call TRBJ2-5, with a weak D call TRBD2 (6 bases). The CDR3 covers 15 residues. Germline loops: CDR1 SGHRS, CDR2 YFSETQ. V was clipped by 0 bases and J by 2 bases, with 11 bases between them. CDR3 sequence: CASSLGSGLQETQYF. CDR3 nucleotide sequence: TGCGCCAGCAGCTTGGGGTCGGGACTGCAAGAGACCCAGTACTTC.

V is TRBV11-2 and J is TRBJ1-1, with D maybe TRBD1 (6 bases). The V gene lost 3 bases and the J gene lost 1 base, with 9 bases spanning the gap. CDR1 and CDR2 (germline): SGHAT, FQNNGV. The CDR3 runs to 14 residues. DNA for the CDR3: TGTGCCAGCAGCTTTGGGACAAGGAACACTGAAGCTTTCTTT. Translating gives CASSFGTRNTEAFF.

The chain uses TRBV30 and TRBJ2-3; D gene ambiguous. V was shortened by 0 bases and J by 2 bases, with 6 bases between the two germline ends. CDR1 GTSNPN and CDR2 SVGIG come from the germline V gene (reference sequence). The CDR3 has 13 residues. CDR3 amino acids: CAWSVLNTDTQYF. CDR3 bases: TGTGCCTGGAGTGTCCTAAACACAGATACGCAGTATTTT. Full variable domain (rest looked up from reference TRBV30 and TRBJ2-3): SQTIHQWPATLVQPVGSPLSLECTVEGTSNPNLYWYRQAAGRGLQLLFYSVGIGQISSEVPQNLSASRPQDRQFILSSKKLLLSDSGFYLCAWSVLNTDTQYFGPGTRLTVL.

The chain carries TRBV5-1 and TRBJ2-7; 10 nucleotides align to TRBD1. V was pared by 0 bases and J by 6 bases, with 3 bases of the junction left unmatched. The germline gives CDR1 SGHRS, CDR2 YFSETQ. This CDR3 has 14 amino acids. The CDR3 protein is CASSLEGQGSEQYF. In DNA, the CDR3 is TGCGCCAGCAGCTTGGAGGGACAGGGGAGCGAGCAGTACTTC.

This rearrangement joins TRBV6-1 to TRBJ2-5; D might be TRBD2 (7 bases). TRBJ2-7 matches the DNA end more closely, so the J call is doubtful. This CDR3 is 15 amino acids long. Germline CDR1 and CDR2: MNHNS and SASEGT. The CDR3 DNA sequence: TGTGCCAGCAGGGGAAGAGGGGGGGCGGACTACGAGCAGTACTTC. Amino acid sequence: CASRGRGGADYEQYF.

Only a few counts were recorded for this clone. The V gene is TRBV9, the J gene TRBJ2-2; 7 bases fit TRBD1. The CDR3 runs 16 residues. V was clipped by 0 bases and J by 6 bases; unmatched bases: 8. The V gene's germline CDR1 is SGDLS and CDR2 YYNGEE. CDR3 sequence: CASSVGSRGKAGELFF. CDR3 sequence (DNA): TGTGCCAGCAGCGTAGGAAGCAGGGGGAAGGCCGGGGAGCTGTTTTTT.

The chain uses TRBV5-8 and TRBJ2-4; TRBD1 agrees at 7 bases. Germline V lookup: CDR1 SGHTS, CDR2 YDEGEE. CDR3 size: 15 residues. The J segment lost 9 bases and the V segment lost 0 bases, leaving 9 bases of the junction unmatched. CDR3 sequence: CASSLVDRDPGIQYF. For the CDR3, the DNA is TGTGCCAGCAGCTTGGTTGACAGGGATCCTGGCATTCAGTACTTC.